This is a list of T cell receptor beta chains from one sample in a study of blood T cell repertoires in COVID-19. Produced via immunoSEQ multiplex PCR; TCRdb's table is partial and in-frame only. Among under 300,000 clones, roughly 87% were seen once, and the ten largest hold around 6.9%. The sequenced sample consisted of peripheral blood. The receptor source for this set is a man in his fifties or sixties who had recovered from COVID-19. Both conserved end residues are part of each CDR3. D genes are given only for firm matches. Rows give clone size only sometimes, using once, few, many, or a class for an expanded clone.

D | J | V | length | size | DNA | CDR3
TRBD1 | TRBJ2-2 | TRBV18 | 15 | NA | TGTGCCAGCTCACCGGGACAGGAAGGCGCCGGGGAGCTGTTTTTT | CASSPGQEGAGELFF
NA | TRBJ2-3 | TRBV5-1 | 14 | NA | TGCGCCAGCAGCTTGGGGCAGTCCACAGATACGCAGTATTTT | CASSLGQSTDTQYF
TRBD2 | TRBJ2-3 | TRBV6-2/TRBV6-3 | 18 | NA | TGTGCCAGCAGTTACTTCGGAGGAGGCGGGGGGTTATCGCGTACGCAGTATTTT | CASSYFGGGGGLSRTQYF
TRBD1 | TRBJ2-3 | TRBV3-1/TRBV3-2 | 16 | NA | TGTGCCAGCAGCCACCCTACAGGGGCGGCCACAGATACGCAGTATTTT | CASSHPTGAATDTQYF
NA | TRBJ2-5 | TRBV5-4 | 13 | NA | TGTGCCAGCAGTCCCAGGGTGGGAGAGACCCAGTACTTC | CASSPRVGETQYF
NA | TRBJ2-1 | TRBV5-5 | 14 | NA | TGTGCCAGCAGCTTGGGGCAGAAACACAATGAGCAGTTCTTC | CASSLGQKHNEQFF
TRBD2 | TRBJ2-3 | TRBV7-9 | 17 | few | TGTGCCAGCAGCGGAGGACTAGCGGGGGGAAGCACAGATACGCAGTATTTT | CASSGGLAGGSTDTQYF
NA | TRBJ1-2 | TRBV12-3/TRBV12-4 | 13 | NA | TGTGCCAGCAGATACAGGGTGGGTTATGGCTACACCTTC | CASRYRVGYGYTF
NA | TRBJ2-3 | TRBV6-6 | 14 | NA | TGTGCCAGCAGTTACAGAGGGGACTCAGATACGCAGTATTTT | CASSYRGDSDTQYF
NA | TRBJ1-2 | TRBV4-1 | 16 | once | TGCGCCAGCAGCCAAGAGGGTAACGCAGGGCACTATGGCTACACCTTC | CASSQEGNAGHYGYTF
NA | TRBJ2-2 | TRBV11-3 | 14 | NA | TGTGCCAGCAGCCTAAAGCCTAACACCGGGGAGCTGTTTTTT | CASSLKPNTGELFF
TRBD1 | TRBJ2-3 | TRBV20-1 | 13 | NA | TGCAGTGCTAGTGCCACAGGGGCGGGTACGCAGTATTTT | CSASATGAGTQYF
NA | TRBJ2-4 | TRBV6-5 | 12 | NA | TGTGCCACCAATGGGAAGGGGAACATTCAGTACTTC | CATNGKGNIQYF
TRBD2 | TRBJ2-3 | TRBV7-2 | 13 | NA | TGTGCCAGCCTAGCGGGGGGCACAGATACGCAGTATTTT | CASLAGGTDTQYF
TRBD1 | TRBJ1-2 | TRBV6-5 | 14 | NA | TGTGCCAGCGCGACAGGGTTGGGTAACTATGGCTACACCTTC | CASATGLGNYGYTF
NA | TRBJ1-6 | TRBV30 | 16 | NA | TGTGCCTGGAGTGAGGGAGTTGGCTCCTATAATTCACCCCTCCACTTT | CAWSEGVGSYNSPLHF